The rows below give T cell receptor beta chains drawn from one sample of a study of T cells in Graves' hyperthyroidism and ophthalmopathy. MiXCR was run by TCRdb on the multiplex PCR reads, yielding one entry per CDR3 protein. The sample includes 300,000 to 500,000 distinct CDR3 sequences, around 15% of them seen just once. Sequenced input: blood. The receptors come from a man in his forties or fifties with Graves' ophthalmopathy. The CDR3 runs from the conserved cysteine through the conserved F or W. A D gene is named only where the DNA matches it firmly. The listing skips clone size in some rows; elsewhere it reads once, few, many or a size class.

v_gene,abundance,j_gene,d_gene,CDR3aa,CDR3nt
TRBV7-9,many,TRBJ1-1,.,CASSFGEDTEAFF,TGTGCCAGCAGTTTCGGGGAAGACACTGAAGCTTTCTTT
TRBV9,many,TRBJ1-6,.,CASSPRTENSPLHF,TGTGCCAGCAGCCCACGGACAGAAAATTCACCCCTCCACTTT
TRBV20-1,many,TRBJ2-4,.,CSALESGKNIQYF,TGCAGTGCTCTGGAATCCGGCAAAAACATTCAGTACTTC
TRBV27,many,TRBJ2-1,.,CASSRVGTRAYNEQFF,TGTGCCAGCAGCCGCGTGGGGACTCGAGCCTACAATGAGCAGTTCTTC
TRBV28,many,TRBJ2-2,.,CASKTGQNTGELFF,TGTGCCAGCAAGACGGGACAGAACACCGGGGAGCTGTTTTTT
TRBV4-2,many,TRBJ2-3,TRBD2,CASSQGGGLAYTDTQYF,TGTGCCAGCAGCCAAGGAGGGGGACTAGCGTACACAGATACGCAGTATTTT
TRBV27,.,TRBJ1-3,.,CASSGGSGNTIYF,TGTGCCAGCAGCGGGGGCTCTGGAAACACCATATATTTT
TRBV19,.,TRBJ1-5,TRBD1,CASSPIDRGDQPQHF,TGTGCCAGTAGTCCTATTGACAGGGGGGATCAGCCCCAGCATTTT
TRBV24-1,.,TRBJ2-3,.,CATRSAGSGDTQYF,TGTGCCACCAGGTCTGCGGGATCGGGGGATACGCAGTATTTT
TRBV4-1,few,TRBJ2-5,.,CASSQDGRAQETQYF,TGCGCCAGCAGCCAAGATGGAAGGGCCCAAGAGACCCAGTACTTC
TRBV7-9,.,TRBJ1-2,.,CASSQREGSYGYTF,TGTGCCAGCAGCCAACGTGAGGGTTCCTATGGCTACACCTTC
TRBV18,.,TRBJ2-1,TRBD1,CASSDRGGEQFF,TGTGCCAGCTCAGACAGGGGAGGTGAGCAGTTCTTC
TRBV2,.,TRBJ2-7,TRBD1,CASNLGGARYEQYF,TGTGCCAGCAATTTAGGGGGCGCCCGGTACGAGCAGTACTTC
TRBV28,.,TRBJ2-1,TRBD1,CASSSGTGGVGPYNEQFF,TGTGCCAGCAGTTCCGGGACAGGGGGCGTAGGCCCCTACAATGAGCAGTTCTTC
TRBV20-1,many,TRBJ1-5,.,CSARDGTVREPQHF,TGCAGTGCTAGAGATGGGACTGTGAGGGAGCCCCAGCATTTT
TRBV11-2,many,TRBJ2-5,TRBD2,CASSPRSQIAGGGETQYF,TGTGCCAGCAGCCCGCGATCCCAAATAGCGGGAGGAGGGGAGACCCAGTACTTC
TRBV2,many,TRBJ2-7,.,CASSDWDRRYEQYF,TGTGCCAGCAGTGATTGGGACCGCAGGTACGAGCAGTACTTC
TRBV7-9,.,TRBJ2-7,.,CASSLDTSSVQYF,TGTGCCAGCAGCTTAGACACTAGCTCGGTGCAGTACTTC
TRBV6-6,few,TRBJ2-2,.,CASSYSRTADHTGELFF,TGTGCCAGCAGTTACTCACGGACTGCCGATCACACCGGGGAGCTGTTTTTT
TRBV20-1,many,TRBJ2-7,TRBD1,CSARPVGDRDYEQYF,TGCAGTGCTAGACCGGTTGGCGACAGGGACTACGAGCAGTACTTC
TRBV20-1,.,TRBJ1-5,.,CSARSLDTDQPQHF,TGCAGTGCTAGATCATTGGACACCGATCAGCCCCAGCATTTT
TRBV28,many,TRBJ2-5,.,CASSFAAGQETQYF,TGTGCCAGCAGTTTCGCGGCAGGACAAGAGACCCAGTACTTC
TRBV3-1,many,TRBJ1-1,.,CASSQAGGPTEAFF,TGTGCCAGCAGCCAAGCGGGGGGGCCCACTGAAGCTTTCTTT
TRBV12-3/TRBV12-4,many,TRBJ2-3,.,CASSPPWPGLSGVYTGTQYF,TGTGCCAGCAGCCCACCGTGGCCGGGACTCTCTGGGGTTTATACGGGGACGCAGTATTTT
TRBV6-1,many,TRBJ1-1,TRBD1,CASSSDRGTEAFF,TGTGCCAGCAGCAGTGACAGGGGAACTGAAGCTTTCTTT
TRBV6-1,.,TRBJ1-4,.,CASKRANEKLFF,TGTGCCAGCAAACGGGCTAATGAAAAACTGTTTTTT
TRBV24-1,few,TRBJ2-3,.,CATSEFGGRTDTQYF,TGTGCCACCAGTGAGTTTGGGGGGAGAACAGATACGCAGTATTTT
TRBV7-9,.,TRBJ2-7,.,CASSFPQDYEQYF,TGTGCCAGCAGCTTCCCCCAGGACTACGAGCAGTACTTC
TRBV3-1,many,TRBJ1-1,TRBD1,CASSLPGQVNTEAFF,TGTGCCAGCAGCCTGCCGGGACAGGTGAACACTGAAGCTTTCTTT
TRBV7-8,many,TRBJ2-3,TRBD2,CASSPRTSGFVDTQYF,TGTGCCAGCAGCCCCAGGACTAGCGGATTCGTAGATACGCAGTATTTT
TRBV30,.,TRBJ2-2,.,CAWSVVASNTGELFF,TGTGCCTGGAGTGTAGTGGCCTCGAACACCGGGGAGCTGTTTTTT
TRBV20-1,many,TRBJ2-7,.,CSAQDSSIGYEQYF,TGCAGTGCTCAGGACAGCTCTATCGGCTACGAGCAGTACTTC
TRBV20-1,many,TRBJ1-1,TRBD1,CSAREGGSEAFF,TGCAGTGCTAGAGAAGGGGGCAGTGAAGCTTTCTTT
TRBV9,.,TRBJ1-2,TRBD1,CASSEPYGTGYHPDGYTF,TGTGCCAGCAGCGAGCCGTACGGGACAGGGTATCATCCCGACGGCTACACCTTC
TRBV20-1,many,TRBJ1-2,.,CSASSEGYGYTF,TGCAGTGCTAGTTCTGAGGGCTATGGCTACACCTTC